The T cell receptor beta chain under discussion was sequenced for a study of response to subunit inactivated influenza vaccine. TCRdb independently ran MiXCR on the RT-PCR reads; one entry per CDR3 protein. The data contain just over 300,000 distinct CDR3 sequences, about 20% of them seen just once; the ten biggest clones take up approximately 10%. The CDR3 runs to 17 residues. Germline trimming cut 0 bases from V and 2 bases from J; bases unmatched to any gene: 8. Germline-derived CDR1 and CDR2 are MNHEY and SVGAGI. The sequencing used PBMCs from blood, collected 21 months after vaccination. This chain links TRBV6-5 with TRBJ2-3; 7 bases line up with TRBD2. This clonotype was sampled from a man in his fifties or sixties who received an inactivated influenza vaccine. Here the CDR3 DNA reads TGTGCCAGCAGTTACTCGGCTCCTGGGAGGGACACAGATACGCAGTATTTT. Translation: CASSYSAPGRDTDTQYF.